A single sample is the source of the 13 T cell receptor beta chains below, sequenced in a study of T cells after yellow fever vaccination. TCRdb re-called the 5' RACE reads with MiXCR, one entry per CDR3 protein. This table has 550,000 to 750,000 distinct CDR3 sequences, 13% appearing once. The source material was PBMCs, sampled on the day of the yellow fever booster vaccination. These TCRs come from a man aged 30 to 45 who received the YFV17D yellow fever vaccine.

This clonotype has a handful of counts. The rearrangement joins TRBV6-5 to TRBJ2-7, with D maybe TRBD2 (5 bases). Trimming cost V 4 bases and J 6 bases, with 13 bases left between them. In germline, CDR1 is MNHEY, CDR2 SVGAGI. The CDR3 sequence is 13 residues long. CDR3 region: CASSSWTAREQYF. The DNA of the CDR3 is TGTGCCAGCAGTTCATGGACTGCCCGCGAGCAGTACTTC.

The V gene is TRBV3-1, the J gene TRBJ2-1; no reliable D call. CDR3 length: 11 amino acids. V lost 1 base and J lost 11, with 6 bases in between. CDR1 is LGHDT, CDR2 YNNKEL, per germline (reference sequence). The CDR3 protein is CASSQVGQQFF. The CDR3 DNA is TGTGCCAGCAGCCAAGTGGGCCAGCAGTTCTTC.

The V and J genes are TRBV4-3 and TRBJ2-7, with D perhaps assigned TRBD1 or TRBD2 (5 bases each). Germline values: CDR1 LGHNA, CDR2 YSLEER. V lost 4 bases and J 4 bases, leaving 17 bases between the germline ends. This CDR3 comprises 15 residues. The CDR3 is CASSLIRDRRYEQYF. In DNA, the CDR3 is TGCGCCAGCAGCCTAATCCGGGACCGGCGATACGAGCAGTACTTC.

This chain joins TRBV6-1 and TRBJ2-7, with TRBD1 matching over 8 bases. The V gene's germline CDR1 is MNHNS and CDR2 SASEGT. The V and J ends lost 6 bases and 2 bases, in that order; junction bases with no gene match: 15. This CDR3 region has 17 residues. DNA of the CDR3: TGTGCCAGCAGACAGACCGCAGGGGGCTCCGCTCCCTACGAGCAGTACTTC. Amino acids: CASRQTAGGSAPYEQYF.

This chain uses TRBV7-8 with TRBJ1-1; 8 nucleotides line up with TRBD1. Germline CDR1 is SGHVS and CDR2 is FQNEAQ. Trimming cost V 5 bases and J 1 base; bases outside gene matches: 3. This CDR3 has 14 amino acids. CDR3 region: CASSTGTGNTEAFF. In DNA, the CDR3 is TGTGCCAGCAGCACCGGGACAGGGAACACTGAAGCTTTCTTT.

This rearrangement joins TRBV6-5 to TRBJ2-7; 12 positions match TRBD2. V was pared by 0 bases and J by 7 bases, with 4 bases of the junction left unmatched. CDR1 is MNHEY, CDR2 SVGAGI, per germline. The CDR3 runs 15 residues. CDR3 sequence reads: CASSYSASGGGEQYF. DNA of the CDR3: TGTGCCAGCAGTTACTCGGCTAGCGGGGGGGGGGAGCAGTACTTC.

The chain has TRBV20-1 and TRBJ1-5; 10 nucleotides align to TRBD1. The J segment lost 5 bases and the V segment lost 5 bases, leaving 9 bases of the junction unmatched. The germline V gene has CDR1 DFQATT and CDR2 SNEGSKA (reference sequence). The CDR3 totals 15 residues. DNA of the CDR3: TGCAGTGCTTCACCGGGACAGGGGCAGTATCAGCCCCAGCATTTT. Its translation: CSASPGQGQYQPQHF.

The chain uses TRBV5-4 and TRBJ2-3; 12 nucleotides agree with TRBD2. The V gene's germline CDR1 is SGHNT and CDR2 YYREEE (reference sequence). The CDR3 contains 17 residues. Unmatched junction bases numbered 12, after V lost 4 bases and J lost 6 bases. The chain's CDR3 is CASSRGLAGSRGDTQYF. The DNA for the CDR3 is TGTGCCAGCAGCCGGGGACTAGCGGGCTCAAGAGGGGATACGCAGTATTTT.

The chain recombines TRBV14 with TRBJ2-1, with TRBD1 matching 8 bases. The CDR3 sequence is 13 residues long. Germline V gene sequence: CDR1 SGHDN, CDR2 FVKESK. The junction had 5 bases not matched to a gene; V was cut back by 3 bases and J by 10 bases. Here the CDR3 reads CASSQDRVGEQFF. The CDR3 DNA sequence: TGTGCCAGCAGCCAGGACAGGGTTGGAGAGCAGTTCTTC.

V usage is TRBV7-3 and J usage is TRBJ2-7, with a weak D call TRBD2 (6 bases). CDR3 length: 12 amino acids. Between the trimmed V and J ends, which lost 4 bases and 6 bases, there was a span of 10 bases. Germline CDR1 SGHTA, CDR2 FQGTGA. The CDR3 bases are TGTGCCAGCAGCTCCGGGAGCTCCGAGCAGTACTTC. This codes for CASSSGSSEQYF.

A few counts support this clonotype. V and J are TRBV20-1 and TRBJ1-4, with 8 bases identical to TRBD1. The germline CDR1 and CDR2 sequences are DFQATT and SNEGSKA (reference sequence). The CDR3 consists of 14 residues. V lost 5 bases and J lost 4; bases outside the gene matches: 6. The CDR3: CSASGTGDNEKLFF. CDR3 nucleotides: TGCAGTGCTTCCGGGACAGGCGATAATGAAAAACTGTTTTTT.

This clonotype was seen a handful of times. The gene calls are TRBV28 and TRBJ2-7; 8 bases fit TRBD2. CDR1 is MDHEN, CDR2 SYDVKM, per germline. CDR3 length: 15 residues. The junction had 12 bases not matched to a gene; V was cut back by 5 bases and J by 6 bases. This CDR3 reads CASSPFTGTSIEQYF. The CDR3 coding sequence is TGTGCCAGCAGTCCTTTTACCGGGACTAGTATCGAGCAGTACTTC.

This rearrangement joins TRBV29-1 to TRBJ2-1; 11 bases align to TRBD2. Germline CDR1 is SQVTM and CDR2 is ANQGSEA. This CDR3 spans 19 amino acids. J lost 5 bases, V lost 4 bases, and 19 bases had no gene match. This chain's CDR3 is CSVVGIPGLAESPHNEQFF. For the CDR3, the DNA is TGCAGCGTTGTTGGGATTCCGGGACTAGCGGAATCACCCCACAATGAGCAGTTCTTC.